Presented here are 29 T cell receptor beta chains from one specimen sequenced in a study of blood T cell repertoires in COVID-19. The protocol was immunoSEQ multiplex PCR, while the TCRdb copy is restricted to in-frame clones and leaves out a portion. The sample lists about 240,000 clones, approximately 86% seen once, with around 6% in the top ten. Sequences were obtained from peripheral blood. The receptors derive from a human donor in a cohort sampled during active COVID-19.

V is TRBV6-5 and J is TRBJ1-1, with 7 bases matching TRBD1. The length of the CDR3 is 15 residues. Germline CDR1 is MNHEY and CDR2 is SVGAGI. V trimming: 0 bases; J trimming: 6 bases; junction bases outside the gene matches: 7. CDR3 DNA sequence: TGTGCCAGCAGTTACTCGAGTAGGGGGCCATCTGAAGCTTTCTTT. This sequence encodes CASSYSSRGPSEAFF.

The CDR3 protein is CASSQSRDISRAFF. The CDR3 region has the DNA TGTGCCAGCAGCCAATCCAGGGACATCAGCCGGGCTTTCTTT. The V call is TRBV4-2, the J call TRBJ1-1; tentatively, D is TRBD1 (6 bases). V shed 2 bases and J shed 11 bases, with 18 bases lying between them. This CDR3 is 14 amino acids long. The germline gives CDR1 LGHNA, CDR2 YNFKEQ.

This clone was recorded a few times. The chain links TRBV28 to TRBJ2-4; possibly TRBD1 for D (5 bases). CDR1 is MDHEN and CDR2 is SYDVKM in the germline V gene. This CDR3 has 14 amino acids. The germline V and J ends were trimmed by 6 bases and 7 bases, with 16 bases remaining between them. CDR3: CASSPAGQGNIQYF. The CDR3 nucleotides read TGTGCCAGCAGCCCCGCTGGTCAGGGTAACATTCAGTACTTC.

The CDR3 is CASGGRGGRVSYNEQFF. CDR3 sequence (DNA): TGTGCCAGCGGTGGAAGGGGCGGGAGGGTCTCCTACAATGAGCAGTTCTTC. This sequence joins TRBV27 and TRBJ2-1; 9 bases match TRBD2. J lost 0 bases, V lost 8 bases, and 11 bases had no gene match. The germline CDR1 and CDR2 sequences are MNHEY and SMNVEV (reference sequence). The CDR3 spans 17 residues.

This clone was detected only a few times. The chain links TRBV11-3 to TRBJ2-1; D perhaps matches TRBD1 (6 bases). The CDR3 loop spans 13 amino acids. Germline lookup yields CDR1 SGHNT and CDR2 YENEEA. Trimming removed 2 bases from V and 6 bases from J, with 8 bases in between. In nucleotides, the CDR3 is TGTGCCAGCAGCTTAAACAGGGTCAATGAGCAGTTCTTC. Translation gives CASSLNRVNEQFF.

The chain links TRBV5-1 to TRBJ2-3, with TRBD2 identical over 8 bases. Per the germline V gene, CDR1 is SGHRS and CDR2 is YFSETQ. CDR3 length: 13 residues. V lost 3 bases and J lost 6; bases outside the gene matches: 3. CDR3 loop: CASSSAGEDTQYF. CDR3 nucleotides: TGCGCCAGCAGCTCAGCGGGGGAGGATACGCAGTATTTT.

The chain employs TRBV28 and TRBJ1-5, with 11 bases aligning to TRBD1. This CDR3 region has 17 residues. Germline loops: CDR1 MDHEN, CDR2 SYDVKM. V shed 5 bases and J 0 bases; nucleotides not matched to a gene: 6. The CDR3 spells CASSPGTGGYSNQPQHF. For the CDR3, the DNA is TGTGCCAGCAGTCCCGGGACAGGGGGATATAGCAATCAGCCCCAGCATTTT. Full variable domain (rest looked up from reference TRBV28 and TRBJ1-5): DVKVTQSSRYLVKRTGEKVFLECVQDMDHENMFWYRQDPGLGLRLIYFSYDVKMKEKGDIPEGYSVSREKKERFSLILESASTNQTSMYLCASSPGTGGYSNQPQHFGDGTRLSIL.

CDR3 residues: CASSLLERVGELFF. The CDR3 DNA reads TGTGCCAGCAGCTTATTGGAGAGGGTCGGGGAGCTGTTTTTT. The V and J genes are TRBV7-3 and TRBJ2-2, with D perhaps TRBD2 (5 bases). CDR1 and CDR2 (germline): SGHTA, FQGTGA. V lost 2 bases, J lost 7 bases, and 11 bases lay in between. The CDR3 covers 14 residues.

The chain carries TRBV3-1 (or the pseudogene TRBV3-2) and TRBJ2-5; 7 bases are a match to TRBD2. CDR3 length: 16 residues. The germline CDR1 and CDR2 sequences are LGHDT and YNNKEL (reference sequence). V gave up 0 bases and J gave up 5 bases; unmatched junction bases: 9. The CDR3 sequence is CASSQDRLAREETQYF. The DNA for the CDR3 is TGTGCCAGCAGCCAAGATCGACTAGCTAGGGAGGAGACCCAGTACTTC.

There are a few counts of this clone. V and J are TRBV19 and TRBJ2-5; TRBD2 aligns across 8 bases. With V trimmed by 8 bases and J by 4 bases, 12 bases remained unmatched. The germline CDR1 and CDR2 sequences are LNHDA and SQIVND (reference sequence). The CDR3 is made up of 15 amino acids. The CDR3 spells CASATTGGGAETQYF. The CDR3 DNA reads TGTGCCAGTGCGACTACCGGGGGGGGCGCAGAGACCCAGTACTTC.

This sequence joins TRBV27 and TRBJ2-7, with D possibly matching TRBD2 (6 bases). This CDR3 region has 16 residues. Trimming took off 6 bases at V and 1 base at J, with 19 bases between the two ends. Germline V CDR1 and CDR2: MNHEY, SMNVEV (reference sequence). CDR3 nucleotides: TGTGCCAGCAGCCGAACTTTAGCGGAGCCTTCCTACGAGCAGTACTTC. Its translation is CASSRTLAEPSYEQYF.

CDR3 bases: TGTGCCAGCAGCTTAGGACTAGCGAGAGATACGCAGTATTTT. Its protein product is CASSLGLARDTQYF. The gene calls are TRBV11-3 and TRBJ2-3; TRBD2 agrees at 8 bases. The CDR3 sequence is 14 residues long. Germline loops: CDR1 SGHNT, CDR2 YENEEA. V gave up 1 base and J gave up 5 bases; unmatched junction bases: 2.

This clone appeared once. This chain uses TRBV5-1 with TRBJ2-7; TRBD1 matches at 9 bases. The germline V gene encodes CDR1 SGHRS and CDR2 YFSETQ. This CDR3 comprises 13 residues. With V trimmed by 7 bases and J by 7 bases, 9 bases remained unmatched. CDR3 region: CASGAGTGWEQYF. CDR3 bases: TGCGCCAGCGGGGCCGGGACAGGGTGGGAGCAGTACTTC.

The V call is TRBV13, the J call TRBJ1-6; a possible D gene is TRBD1 (6 bases). Germline CDR1 reads PRHDT; CDR2 reads FYEKMQ (reference sequence). The CDR3 runs 14 residues. The germline V and J ends were trimmed by 4 bases and 9 bases, with 13 bases remaining between them. In DNA, the CDR3 is TGTGCCAGCAGCTATCAACAACAGGGTTCACCCCTCCACTTT. Translated, it gives CASSYQQQGSPLHF.

V is TRBV25-1 and J is TRBJ2-5; 8 bases agree with TRBD2. Germline-derived CDR1 and CDR2 are MGHDK and SYGVNS. The CDR3 loop spans 16 amino acids. The J segment lost 2 bases and the V segment lost 3 bases, leaving 8 bases of the junction unmatched. CDR3 bases: TGTGCCAGCAGTGATCCTAAACTAGCGGTTCAAGAGACCCAGTACTTC. Protein sequence: CASSDPKLAVQETQYF.

V usage is TRBV2 and J usage is TRBJ2-7, with no clear D. The CDR3 totals 13 residues. Trimming took 7 bases from V and 7 from J, leaving 17 bases between them. Germline CDR1 SNHLY, CDR2 FYNNEI. The DNA of the CDR3 is TGTGCCAGCACCCTGCAATACTCACGGGAGCAGTACTTC. It specifies CASTLQYSREQYF.

The chain recombines TRBV6-5 with TRBJ1-1, with a tentative D call TRBD1 (6 bases). V was cut by 6 bases and J by 6 bases, with 14 bases left in between. This CDR3 is 13 amino acids long. The germline CDR1 and CDR2 sequences are MNHEY and SVGAGI. This chain's CDR3 is CASSLQGFPEAFF. In DNA form, the CDR3 reads TGTGCCAGCAGCTTACAGGGTTTTCCTGAAGCTTTCTTT.

As concerns this clone: At one end the junction does not follow the germline gene, possibly because of a read error. V is TRBV7-7 and J is TRBJ2-1, with 9 bases fitting TRBD1. The CDR3 sequence is 15 residues long. Germline CDR1 SSHAT, CDR2 FNYEAQ (reference sequence). The CDR3, as DNA: TGTGCTAGCAGCTTTGGGACAGGGAGAATGGATGAGCAGTTCTTC. This translates into CASSFGTGRMDEQFF.

The chain has TRBV19 and TRBJ1-4; TRBD1 aligns across 9 bases. This CDR3 region has 15 residues. Trimming took 7 bases from V and 5 from J; bases not matched to a gene: 8. Germline lookup yields CDR1 LNHDA and CDR2 SQIVND (reference sequence). In nucleotides, the CDR3 is TGTGCCAGTAACGCCCCGGGACAGGGCAATGAAAAACTGTTTTTT. It codes for CASNAPGQGNEKLFF.

The chain carries TRBV3-1 (or the pseudogene TRBV3-2) and TRBJ2-1; 10 nucleotides agree with TRBD2. The CDR3 has 19 amino acids. CDR1 LGHDT and CDR2 YNNKEL come from the germline V gene (reference sequence). Trimming at V came to 0 bases and at J to 1 base, leaving 9 bases not matched to a gene. DNA for the CDR3: TGTGCCAGCAGCCAAGATGGCAGGGGACTAGCGCGATCCTACAATGAGCAGTTCTTC. This translates into CASSQDGRGLARSYNEQFF.

V is TRBV28 and J is TRBJ2-1; TRBD2 agrees at 8 bases. CDR3 length: 16 amino acids. V shed 4 bases and J 13 bases; nucleotides not matched to a gene: 18. Germline V lookup: CDR1 MDHEN, CDR2 SYDVKM. The CDR3 protein is CASSSPSGSWFYSQFF. The CDR3, as DNA: TGTGCCAGCAGTTCCCCGAGCGGGAGTTGGTTTTATAGTCAGTTCTTC. Using reference TRBV28 and TRBJ2-1 for the parts outside the CDR3, the full variable domain is DVKVTQSSRYLVKRTGEKVFLECVQDMDHENMFWYRQDPGLGLRLIYFSYDVKMKEKGDIPEGYSVSREKKERFSLILESASTNQTSMYLCASSSPSGSWFYSQFFGPGTRLTVL.

In its sample, this clone was seen many times. The J gene is TRBJ2-1, the V gene TRBV9; 8 bases fit TRBD2. V shed 6 bases and J 2 bases; nucleotides not matched to a gene: 4. The CDR3 runs to 14 residues. The germline CDR1 and CDR2 sequences are SGDLS and YYNGEE. The CDR3 protein is CASKAGETYNEQFF. Written as DNA, the CDR3 is TGTGCCAGCAAAGCGGGGGAAACCTACAATGAGCAGTTCTTC.

The CDR3 DNA sequence: TGTGCCAGCATGACAGGGGCGAACACCGGGGAGCTGTTTTTT. Its protein product is CASMTGANTGELFF. The chain employs TRBV2 and TRBJ2-2; 8 nucleotides agree with TRBD1. V was clipped by 7 bases and J by 0 bases; unmatched bases: 1. The CDR3 is made up of 14 amino acids. Germline assignment: CDR1 SNHLY and CDR2 FYNNEI.

The gene calls are TRBV10-3 and TRBJ2-1, with 7 bases fitting TRBD1. CDR3 length: 11 residues. Trimming cost V 8 bases and J 8 bases; bases outside gene matches: 3. Per germline, CDR1 ENHRY and CDR2 SYGVKD. CDR3 nucleotide sequence: TGTGCCATCTCCGACAGGGATGAGCAGTTCTTC. Translation gives CAISDRDEQFF.

The V gene is TRBV29-1, the J gene TRBJ2-5; 11 bases align to TRBD1. Germline V lookup: CDR1 SQVTM, CDR2 ANQGSEA. Trimming at V came to 5 bases and at J to 5 bases, leaving 10 bases not matched to a gene. The CDR3 length is 15 residues. CDR3 loop: CSVRSRTGGGETQYF. DNA of the CDR3: TGCAGCGTTCGGAGCCGGACAGGGGGCGGGGAGACCCAGTACTTC.

The rearrangement uses TRBV2 and TRBJ2-1, with 8 positions matching TRBD1. J was trimmed by 2 bases and V by 4 bases; bases with no gene match: 1. This CDR3 has 14 amino acids. Germline CDR1 reads SNHLY; CDR2 reads FYNNEI. The CDR3 spells CASSVDRAYNEQFF. The CDR3 region has the DNA TGTGCCAGCAGTGTGGACAGGGCCTACAATGAGCAGTTCTTC.

The chain has TRBV6-5 and TRBJ2-2; a possible D gene is TRBD1 (7 bases). V was shortened by 8 bases and J by 4 bases, with 17 bases between the two germline ends. The CDR3 length is 15 residues. Germline values: CDR1 MNHEY, CDR2 SVGAGI. The CDR3 is CASGKTGRGTGELFF. CDR3 in DNA: TGTGCCAGCGGAAAGACAGGGCGGGGCACCGGGGAGCTGTTTTTT.

The CDR3 protein is CASQASGPYNEQFF. In nucleotides, the CDR3 is TGTGCCAGTCAGGCTAGCGGACCCTACAATGAGCAGTTCTTC. V usage is TRBV19 and J usage is TRBJ2-1; 7 positions match TRBD2. Germline-derived CDR1 and CDR2 are LNHDA and SQIVND (reference sequence). The trim removed 8 bases at V and 2 bases at J, leaving 6 bases unmatched. The CDR3 contains 14 residues.

The rearrangement links TRBV29-1 to TRBJ2-1, with TRBD1 matching 10 bases. The CDR3 contains 14 residues. J was trimmed by 1 base and V by 4 bases; bases with no gene match: 1. Per the germline V gene, CDR1 is SQVTM and CDR2 is ANQGSEA. CDR3 loop: CSVGGQGSYNEQFF. The DNA of the CDR3 is TGCAGCGTTGGGGGACAGGGGTCCTACAATGAGCAGTTCTTC.